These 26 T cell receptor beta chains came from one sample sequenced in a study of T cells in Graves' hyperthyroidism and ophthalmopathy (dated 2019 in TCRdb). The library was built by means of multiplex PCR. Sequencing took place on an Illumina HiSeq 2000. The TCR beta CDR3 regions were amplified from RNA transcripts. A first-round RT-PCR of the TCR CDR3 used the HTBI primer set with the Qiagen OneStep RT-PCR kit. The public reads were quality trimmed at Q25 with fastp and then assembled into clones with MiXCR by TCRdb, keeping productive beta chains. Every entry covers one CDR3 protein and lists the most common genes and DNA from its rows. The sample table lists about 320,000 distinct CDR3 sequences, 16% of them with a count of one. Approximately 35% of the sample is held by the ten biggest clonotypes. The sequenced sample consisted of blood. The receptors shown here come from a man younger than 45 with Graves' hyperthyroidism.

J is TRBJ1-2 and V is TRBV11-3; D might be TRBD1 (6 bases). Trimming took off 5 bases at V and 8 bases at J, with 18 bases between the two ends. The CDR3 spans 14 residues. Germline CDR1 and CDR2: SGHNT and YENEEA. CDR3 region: CASSPRGPPIGYTF. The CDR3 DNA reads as TGTGCCAGCAGCCCGCGGGGGCCGCCCATAGGCTACACCTTC.

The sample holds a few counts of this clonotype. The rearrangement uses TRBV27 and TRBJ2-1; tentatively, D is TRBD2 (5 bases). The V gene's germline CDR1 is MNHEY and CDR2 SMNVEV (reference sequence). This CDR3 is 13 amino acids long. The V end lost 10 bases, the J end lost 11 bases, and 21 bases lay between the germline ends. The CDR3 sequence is CATRPDGRGKQFF. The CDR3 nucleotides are TGTGCCACTCGGCCGGACGGTCGGGGTAAGCAGTTCTTC.

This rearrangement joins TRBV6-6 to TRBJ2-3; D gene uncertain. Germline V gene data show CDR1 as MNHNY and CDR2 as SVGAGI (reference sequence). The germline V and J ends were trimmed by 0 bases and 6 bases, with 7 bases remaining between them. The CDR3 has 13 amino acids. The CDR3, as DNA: TGTGCCAGCAGTTACTCTGAGAGGGATACGCAGTATTTT. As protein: CASSYSERDTQYF.

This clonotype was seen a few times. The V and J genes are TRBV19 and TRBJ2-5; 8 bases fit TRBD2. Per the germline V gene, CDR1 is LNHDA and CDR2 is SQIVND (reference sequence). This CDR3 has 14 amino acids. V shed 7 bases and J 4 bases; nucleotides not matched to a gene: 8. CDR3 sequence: CASTFKRESETQYF. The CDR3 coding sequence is TGTGCCAGTACGTTTAAGCGGGAGTCAGAGACCCAGTACTTC.

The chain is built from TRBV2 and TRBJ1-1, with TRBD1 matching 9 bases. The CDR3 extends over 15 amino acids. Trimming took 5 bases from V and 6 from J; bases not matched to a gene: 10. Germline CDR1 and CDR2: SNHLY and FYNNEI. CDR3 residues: CASSMDRGGAPEAFF. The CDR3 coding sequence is TGTGCCAGCAGTATGGACAGGGGCGGGGCCCCTGAAGCTTTCTTT.

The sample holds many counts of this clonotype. In DNA form, the CDR3 reads TGTGCTAGTGGTTGGCCTACGGGGGGGGGATTAGATTTCAACACCATATATTTT. It yields the protein CASGWPTGGGLDFNTIYF. The chain combines TRBV12-5 with TRBJ1-3; TRBD1 might be the D (5 bases). V lost 4 bases to trimming and J lost 7 bases, with 26 bases between them. Looked up from germline, CDR1 is LGHNT and CDR2 is FRNRAP. The CDR3 has 18 residues. The full variable domain, rest sourced from reference TRBV12-5 and TRBJ1-3, is DARVTQTPRHKVTEMGQEVTMRCQPILGHNTVFWYRQTMMQGLELLAYFRNRAPLDDSGMPKDRFSAEMPDATLATLKIQPSEPRDSAVYFCASGWPTGGGLDFNTIYFGEGSWLTVV.

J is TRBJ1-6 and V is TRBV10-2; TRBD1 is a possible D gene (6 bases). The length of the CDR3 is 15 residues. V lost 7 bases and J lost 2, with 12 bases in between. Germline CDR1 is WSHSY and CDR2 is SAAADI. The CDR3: CASTPGETYNSPLHF. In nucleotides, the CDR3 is TGCGCCAGCACTCCAGGGGAAACCTATAATTCACCCCTCCACTTT.

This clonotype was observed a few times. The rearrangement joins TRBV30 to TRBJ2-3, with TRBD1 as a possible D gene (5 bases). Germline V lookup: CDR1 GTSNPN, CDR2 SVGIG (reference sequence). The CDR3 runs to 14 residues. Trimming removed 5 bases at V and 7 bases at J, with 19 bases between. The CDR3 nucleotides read TGTGCCTGGGGGGCCATGATGGGCCACCATACGCAGTATTTT. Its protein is CAWGAMMGHHTQYF.

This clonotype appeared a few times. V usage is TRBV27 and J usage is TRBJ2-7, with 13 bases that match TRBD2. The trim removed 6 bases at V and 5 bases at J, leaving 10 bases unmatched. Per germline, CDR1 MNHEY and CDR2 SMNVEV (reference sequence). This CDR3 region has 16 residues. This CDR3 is CASSEVGLAGVDEQYF. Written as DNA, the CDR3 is TGTGCCAGCAGCGAAGTTGGACTAGCGGGAGTCGACGAGCAGTACTTC.

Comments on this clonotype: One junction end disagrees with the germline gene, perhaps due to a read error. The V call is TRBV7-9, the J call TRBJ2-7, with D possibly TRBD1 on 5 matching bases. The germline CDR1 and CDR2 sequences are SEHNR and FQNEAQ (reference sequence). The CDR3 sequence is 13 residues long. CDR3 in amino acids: CASTHQGPYEHYF. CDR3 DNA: TGTGCCAGCACCCATCAGGGTCCCTACGAGCACTACTTC. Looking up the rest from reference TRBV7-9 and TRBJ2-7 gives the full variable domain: DTGVSQNPRHKITKRGQNVTFRCDPISEHNRLYWYRQTLGQGPEFLTYFQNEAQLEKSRLLSDRFSAERPKGSFSTLEIQRTEQGDSAMYLCASTHQGPYEHYFGPGTRLTVT.

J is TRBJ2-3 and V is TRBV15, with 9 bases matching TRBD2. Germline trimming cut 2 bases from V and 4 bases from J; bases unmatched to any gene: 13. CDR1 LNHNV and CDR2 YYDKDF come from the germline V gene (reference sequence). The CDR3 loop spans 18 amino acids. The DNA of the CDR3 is TGTGCCACCAGCAGAATGGGGGGCGGGGGGGCGAGCCCAGATACGCAGTATTTT. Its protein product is CATSRMGGGGASPDTQYF.

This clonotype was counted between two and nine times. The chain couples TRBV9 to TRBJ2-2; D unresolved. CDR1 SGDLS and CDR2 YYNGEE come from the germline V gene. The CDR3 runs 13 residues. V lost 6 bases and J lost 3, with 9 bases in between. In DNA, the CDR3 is TGTGCCAGCACCCTCTCACACACCGGGGAGCTGTTTTTT. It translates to CASTLSHTGELFF.

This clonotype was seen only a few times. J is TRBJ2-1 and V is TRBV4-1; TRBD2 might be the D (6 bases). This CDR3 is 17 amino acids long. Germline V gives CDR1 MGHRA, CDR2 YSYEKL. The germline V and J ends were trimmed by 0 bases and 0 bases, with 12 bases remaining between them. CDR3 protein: CASSQEPAGLSYNEQFF. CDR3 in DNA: TGCGCCAGCAGCCAAGAGCCAGCGGGCCTCTCCTACAATGAGCAGTTCTTC.

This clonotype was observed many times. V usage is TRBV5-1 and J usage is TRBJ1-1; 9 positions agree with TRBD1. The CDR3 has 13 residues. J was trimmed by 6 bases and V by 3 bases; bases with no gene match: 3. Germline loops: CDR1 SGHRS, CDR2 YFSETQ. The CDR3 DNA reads TGCGCCAGCAGCTGGGACAGGGAGGCTGAAGCTTTCTTT. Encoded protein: CASSWDREAEAFF.

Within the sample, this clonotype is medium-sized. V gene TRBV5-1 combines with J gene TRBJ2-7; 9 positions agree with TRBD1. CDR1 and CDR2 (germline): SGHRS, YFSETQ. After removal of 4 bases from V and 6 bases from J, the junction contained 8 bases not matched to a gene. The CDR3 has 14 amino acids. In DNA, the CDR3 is TGCGCCAGCAGCCGAAAGGACAGGGGAGGCGAGCAGTACTTC. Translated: CASSRKDRGGEQYF.

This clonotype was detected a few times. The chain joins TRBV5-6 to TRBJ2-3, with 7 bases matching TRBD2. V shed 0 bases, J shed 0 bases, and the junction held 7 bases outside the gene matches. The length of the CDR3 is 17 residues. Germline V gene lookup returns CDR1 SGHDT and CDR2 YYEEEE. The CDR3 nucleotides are TGTGCCAGCAGCTTGGCCGTAGGGAGGGCTAGCACAGATACGCAGTATTTT. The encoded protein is CASSLAVGRASTDTQYF.

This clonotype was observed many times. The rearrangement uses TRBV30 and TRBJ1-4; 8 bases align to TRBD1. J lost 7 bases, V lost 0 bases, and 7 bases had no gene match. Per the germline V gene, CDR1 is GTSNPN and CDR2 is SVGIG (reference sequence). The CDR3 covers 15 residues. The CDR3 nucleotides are TGTGCCTGGAGTGTTCTCAGGGGGCTGAGTGAAAAACTGTTTTTT. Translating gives CAWSVLRGLSEKLFF. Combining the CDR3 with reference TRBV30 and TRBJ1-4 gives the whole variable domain SQTIHQWPATLVQPVGSPLSLECTVEGTSNPNLYWYRQAAGRGLQLLFYSVGIGQISSEVPQNLSASRPQDRQFILSSKKLLLSDSGFYLCAWSVLRGLSEKLFFGSGTQLSVL.

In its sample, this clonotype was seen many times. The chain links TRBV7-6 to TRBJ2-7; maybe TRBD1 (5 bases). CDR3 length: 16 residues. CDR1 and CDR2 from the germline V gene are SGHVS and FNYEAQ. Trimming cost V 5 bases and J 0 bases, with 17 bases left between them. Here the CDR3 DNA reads TGTGCCAGCAGCCCAGTTGGACACTCAATCTCCTACGAGCAGTACTTC. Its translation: CASSPVGHSISYEQYF.

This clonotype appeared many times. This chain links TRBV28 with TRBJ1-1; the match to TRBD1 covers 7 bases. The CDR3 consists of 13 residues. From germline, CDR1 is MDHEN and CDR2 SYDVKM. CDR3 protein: CASGQAGNTEAFF. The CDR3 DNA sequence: TGTGCTTCCGGACAGGCAGGAAACACTGAAGCTTTCTTT. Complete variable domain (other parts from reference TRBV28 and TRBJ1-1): DVKVTQSSRYLVKRTGEKVFLECVQDMDHENMFWYRQDPGLGLRLIYFSYDVKMKEKGDIPEGYSVSREKKERFSLILESASTNQTSMYLCASGQAGNTEAFFGQGTRLTVV.

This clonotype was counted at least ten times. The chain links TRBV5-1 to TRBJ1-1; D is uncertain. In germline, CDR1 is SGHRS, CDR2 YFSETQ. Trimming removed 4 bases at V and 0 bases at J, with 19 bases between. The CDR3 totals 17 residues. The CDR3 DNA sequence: TGCGCCAGCAGCCCCTTTACCTCAGGCCTCATGAACACTGAAGCTTTCTTT. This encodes CASSPFTSGLMNTEAFF.

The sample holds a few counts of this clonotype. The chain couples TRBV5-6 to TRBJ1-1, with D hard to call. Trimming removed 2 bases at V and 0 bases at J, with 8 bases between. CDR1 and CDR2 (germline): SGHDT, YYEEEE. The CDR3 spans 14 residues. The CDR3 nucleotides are TGTGCCAGCAGCTTTTTTCTGCTGAACACTGAAGCTTTCTTT. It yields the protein CASSFFLLNTEAFF.

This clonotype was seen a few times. CDR3 amino acids: CSARGPGSGGQTQYF. In DNA, the CDR3 is TGCAGTGCTAGGGGGCCCGGGAGCGGTGGGCAGACCCAGTACTTC. The chain uses TRBV20-1 and TRBJ2-5; tentatively, D is TRBD2 (6 bases). V lost 3 bases, J lost 6 bases, and 20 bases lay in between. Germline V gives CDR1 DFQATT, CDR2 SNEGSKA (reference sequence). The CDR3 has 15 amino acids.

CDR3 loop: CASSLNPAAATNEKLFF. The CDR3, as DNA: TGTGCCAGCAGTTTAAACCCCGCGGCCGCAACTAATGAAAAACTGTTTTTT. This chain uses TRBV27 with TRBJ1-4, with D unclear. Germline V CDR1 and CDR2: MNHEY, SMNVEV (reference sequence). Trimming stripped 2 bases from V and 0 bases from J, with 13 bases between. The CDR3 covers 17 residues.

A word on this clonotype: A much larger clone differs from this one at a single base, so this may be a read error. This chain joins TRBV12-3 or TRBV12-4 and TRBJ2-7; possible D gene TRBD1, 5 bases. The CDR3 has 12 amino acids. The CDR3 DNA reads TGTGCCGGCAGTTACAGGAGCTACGAGCAGTACTTC. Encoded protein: CAGSYRSYEQYF.

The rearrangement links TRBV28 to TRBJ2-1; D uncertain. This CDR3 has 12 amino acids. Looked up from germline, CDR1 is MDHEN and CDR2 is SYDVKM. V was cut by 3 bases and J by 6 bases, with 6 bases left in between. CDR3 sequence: CASSLSLNEQFF. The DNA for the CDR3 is TGTGCCAGCAGTTTGTCACTCAATGAGCAGTTCTTC. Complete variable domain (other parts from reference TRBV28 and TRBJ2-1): DVKVTQSSRYLVKRTGEKVFLECVQDMDHENMFWYRQDPGLGLRLIYFSYDVKMKEKGDIPEGYSVSREKKERFSLILESASTNQTSMYLCASSLSLNEQFFGPGTRLTVL.

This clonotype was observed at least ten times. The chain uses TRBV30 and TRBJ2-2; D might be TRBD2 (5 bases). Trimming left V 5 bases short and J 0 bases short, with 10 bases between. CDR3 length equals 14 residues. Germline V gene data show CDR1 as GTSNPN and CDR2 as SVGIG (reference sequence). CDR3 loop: CAWAYGTNTGELFF. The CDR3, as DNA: TGTGCCTGGGCGTACGGGACGAACACCGGGGAGCTGTTTTTT.